These 30 T cell receptor beta chains were sequenced from one sample in a study of T cells in Graves' hyperthyroidism and ophthalmopathy. Amplified TCR beta CDR3 regions derived from RNA transcripts. HTBI primers drove first-round RT-PCR of the TCR CDR3. TCRdb independently ran MiXCR on the multiplex PCR reads; one entry per CDR3 protein. Of about 210,000 distinct CDR3 sequences in the sample, approximately 17% were seen once. The sequenced sample consisted of blood. These receptors came from a man over 45 with Graves' hyperthyroidism.

This clonotype was recorded at least ten times. The chain has TRBV6-5 and TRBJ1-1, with D maybe TRBD1 (5 bases). CDR1 is MNHEY and CDR2 is SVGAGI in the germline V gene. Trimming stripped 0 bases from V and 7 bases from J, with 12 bases between. The CDR3 runs to 14 residues. Here the CDR3 DNA reads TGTGCCAGCAGTTACTCGGGGCCCGCGGGTGAAGCTTTCTTT. It is translated as CASSYSGPAGEAFF.

This clonotype was detected many times. The rearrangement uses TRBV5-1 and TRBJ2-2; a weak D match, TRBD2 (6 bases). Trimming cost V 0 bases and J 7 bases, with 19 bases left between them. There are 17 residues in the CDR3. Germline-derived CDR1 and CDR2 are SGHRS and YFSETQ. CDR3 sequence reads: CASSLVTTGEDGGELFF. The CDR3 bases are TGCGCCAGCAGCTTGGTTACTACGGGAGAGGATGGCGGGGAGCTGTTTTTT.

There are many counts of this clonotype. This rearrangement joins TRBV28 to TRBJ2-3; TRBD1 agrees at 9 bases. Germline assignment: CDR1 MDHEN and CDR2 SYDVKM. V gave up 3 bases and J gave up 5 bases; unmatched junction bases: 6. This CDR3 has 15 residues. DNA of the CDR3: TGTGCCAGCAGTTTCAAGCAGACAGGGGGAGATACGCAGTATTTT. The encoded protein is CASSFKQTGGDTQYF.

This clonotype occurred many times. The gene calls are TRBV2 and TRBJ2-7; TRBD1 might be the D (5 bases). The V gene lost 2 bases and the J gene lost 4 bases, with 12 bases spanning the gap. This CDR3 is 14 amino acids long. Germline V lookup: CDR1 SNHLY, CDR2 FYNNEI. CDR3 sequence (DNA): TGTGCCAGCAGTGAACAGGGCAAGTTGTACGAGCAGTACTTC. The encoded protein is CASSEQGKLYEQYF.

This clonotype was recorded many times. The chain couples TRBV27 to TRBJ2-1; TRBD2 agrees at 7 bases. The CDR3 runs 15 residues. V was clipped by 1 base and J by 6 bases; unmatched bases: 6. Germline V gene data show CDR1 as MNHEY and CDR2 as SMNVEV (reference sequence). The CDR3 DNA follows: TGTGCCAGCAGTTTATTGCGGGAGTTGCGCAATGAGCAGTTCTTC. Residues: CASSLLRELRNEQFF.

With regard to this clonotype: It is likely a read error: a sequence one base away is far more abundant. J is TRBJ1-1 and V is TRBV6-1; D ambiguous. Trimming left V 6 bases short and J 3 bases short, with 5 bases between. The CDR3 consists of 11 residues. Germline V gene lookup returns CDR1 MNHNS and CDR2 SASEGT. The CDR3 protein is CASRRYTEAFF. As DNA, the CDR3 is TGTGCCAGCAGGAGGTACACTGAAGCTTTCTTT.

The chain uses TRBV28 and TRBJ1-1; D call uncertain. Germline values: CDR1 MDHEN, CDR2 SYDVKM. This CDR3 has 14 residues. Deletions cut 7 bases from V and 0 bases from J, with 12 bases between. In DNA, the CDR3 is TGTGCCAGCATTAGGTCCTCTATGAACACTGAAGCTTTCTTT. It translates to CASIRSSMNTEAFF. Based on the CDR3 plus reference TRBV28 and TRBJ1-1, the full variable domain is DVKVTQSSRYLVKRTGEKVFLECVQDMDHENMFWYRQDPGLGLRLIYFSYDVKMKEKGDIPEGYSVSREKKERFSLILESASTNQTSMYLCASIRSSMNTEAFFGQGTRLTVV.

This clonotype came up a few times. This chain links TRBV7-9 with TRBJ2-5, with D possibly being TRBD1 or TRBD2 (5 bases each). The CDR3 loop spans 16 amino acids. Germline CDR1 SEHNR, CDR2 FQNEAQ (reference sequence). Trimming took off 5 bases at V and 1 base at J, with 17 bases between the two ends. This chain's CDR3 is CASSPTGRTSQETQYF. The CDR3 DNA is TGTGCCAGCAGCCCTACGGGGCGGACAAGCCAAGAGACCCAGTACTTC.

The chain combines TRBV18 with TRBJ2-6; no definite D call. The CDR3 loop spans 16 amino acids. From germline, CDR1 is KGHSH and CDR2 LQKENI. V was pared by 1 base and J by 0 bases, with 7 bases between. CDR3 in DNA: TGTGCCAGCTCACCACAACAAGACTCTGGGGCCAACGTCCTGACTTTC. This sequence encodes CASSPQQDSGANVLTF.

This clonotype was seen many times. This chain joins TRBV11-2 and TRBJ2-7; D is ambiguous. In germline, CDR1 is SGHAT, CDR2 FQNNGV. The CDR3 covers 15 residues. V was cut by 5 bases and J by 0 bases, with 14 bases left in between. The CDR3 sequence is CASSLTLTASYEQYF. The CDR3 DNA sequence: TGTGCCAGCAGCCTAACGCTCACAGCCTCCTACGAGCAGTACTTC.

This clonotype showed up just a few times. V usage is TRBV19 and J usage is TRBJ2-2; no definite D call. The CDR3 sequence is 15 residues long. V was trimmed by 8 bases and J by 3 bases, leaving 16 bases between them. Germline-derived CDR1 and CDR2 are LNHDA and SQIVND (reference sequence). This CDR3 reads CASGLRTWDTGELFF. The DNA of the CDR3 is TGTGCCAGTGGCCTCCGAACTTGGGACACCGGGGAGCTGTTTTTT.

This clonotype was seen at least ten times. The J gene is TRBJ1-3, the V gene TRBV18; a weak D match, TRBD1 (5 bases). Trimming took off 2 bases at V and 4 bases at J, with 9 bases between the two ends. The CDR3 consists of 14 residues. Germline V gene data show CDR1 as KGHSH and CDR2 as LQKENI. CDR3 amino acids: CASSPEGSGNTIYF. In DNA, the CDR3 is TGTGCCAGCTCACCAGAGGGGTCCGGAAACACCATATATTTT.

This sequence joins TRBV10-3 and TRBJ1-2; TRBD1 matches at 7 bases. CDR1 and CDR2 from the germline V gene are ENHRY and SYGVKD. The CDR3 spans 13 residues. After removal of 10 bases from V and 8 bases from J, the junction contained 13 bases not matched to a gene. The CDR3 coding sequence is TGTGCCAGCGGCCGCGACAGGGTCGAAGGCTACACCTTC. It is translated as CASGRDRVEGYTF.

This clonotype was recorded many times. This sequence joins TRBV6-1 and TRBJ1-2; D not resolved. The CDR3 contains 18 residues. Trimming took off 0 bases at V and 5 bases at J, with 22 bases between the two ends. CDR1 and CDR2 (germline): MNHNS, SASEGT. The chain's CDR3 is CASSEALLWPRKGYGYTF. The CDR3 bases are TGTGCCAGCAGTGAAGCGCTTCTTTGGCCCCGGAAGGGTTATGGCTACACCTTC.

At least ten counts were recorded for this clonotype. The chain couples TRBV20-1 to TRBJ2-7; TRBD2 matches at 12 bases. The CDR3 runs to 16 residues. Germline values: CDR1 DFQATT, CDR2 SNEGSKA (reference sequence). V gave up 1 base and J gave up 4 bases; unmatched junction bases: 8. This CDR3 is CSARVPGLAGYYEQYF. The CDR3 nucleotides read TGCAGTGCTAGAGTACCGGGACTAGCGGGCTATTACGAGCAGTACTTC.

This clonotype was seen more than once but under ten times. The chain uses TRBV18 and TRBJ2-2, with TRBD2 as a possible D gene (5 bases). The germline V gene encodes CDR1 KGHSH and CDR2 LQKENI. V was shortened by 1 base and J by 4 bases, with 13 bases between the two germline ends. CDR3 size: 16 residues. The CDR3: CASSPRTPHLTGELFF. The CDR3 region has the DNA TGTGCCAGCTCACCACGGACTCCCCATCTCACCGGGGAGCTGTTTTTT.

This clonotype was detected many times. J is TRBJ2-7 and V is TRBV20-1, with a weak D call TRBD2 (5 bases). V dropped 5 bases and J dropped 2 bases, with 16 bases sitting between them. There are 14 residues in the CDR3. Germline lookup yields CDR1 DFQATT and CDR2 SNEGSKA (reference sequence). The CDR3 DNA reads TGCAGTGCTGTCCGGACTCGCACCACCTACGAGCAGTACTTC. Amino acids: CSAVRTRTTYEQYF.

This clonotype occurred many times. The rearrangement uses TRBV18 and TRBJ2-7, with a possible D match to TRBD2 (5 bases). The germline CDR1 and CDR2 sequences are KGHSH and LQKENI. CDR3 size: 12 residues. Between the trimmed V and J ends, which lost 8 bases and 2 bases, there was a span of 10 bases. The CDR3 nucleotides are TGTGCCAGCGGGAGAGGGCCCTACGAGCAGTACTTC. Protein product: CASGRGPYEQYF.

This clonotype came up many times. This sequence joins TRBV18 and TRBJ1-1, with D possibly TRBD1 on 5 matching bases. This CDR3 is 14 amino acids long. The germline V and J ends were trimmed by 6 bases and 0 bases, with 11 bases remaining between them. The germline gives CDR1 KGHSH, CDR2 LQKENI. CDR3 in DNA: TGTGCCAGCTCCCCGACAGCCATGAACACTGAAGCTTTCTTT. This translates into CASSPTAMNTEAFF.

This clonotype was counted ten times or more. The rearrangement uses TRBV20-1 and TRBJ2-7; 7 nucleotides align to TRBD2. CDR1 and CDR2 (germline): DFQATT, SNEGSKA (reference sequence). CDR3 length equals 18 residues. Unmatched junction bases numbered 21, after V lost 5 bases and J lost 2 bases. The CDR3 reads CSASRGRSYAGDPYEQYF. As DNA, the CDR3 is TGCAGTGCTTCCCGTGGTCGAAGTTACGCGGGAGACCCCTACGAGCAGTACTTC.

This rearrangement joins TRBV4-3 to TRBJ1-1; D call uncertain. The V end was cut by 0 bases, the J end by 3 bases, with 8 bases between. CDR1 and CDR2 (germline): LGHNA, YSLEER. The CDR3 has 14 amino acids. The CDR3 DNA follows: TGCGCCAGCAGCCAAGAGGTCAGCTACACTGAAGCTTTCTTT. This translates into CASSQEVSYTEAFF.

This clonotype was found once. This rearrangement joins TRBV6-2 or TRBV6-3 to TRBJ1-6; D gene unclear. CDR1 and CDR2 from the germline V gene are MNHEY and SVGEGT. V lost 6 bases and J 7 bases, leaving 10 bases between the germline ends. This CDR3 spans 13 amino acids. The CDR3: CASSPWGNSPLHF. The DNA of the CDR3 is TGTGCCAGCAGCCCGTGGGGAAATTCACCCCTCCACTTT.

This clonotype was detected many times. J is TRBJ1-1 and V is TRBV6-1; D is unclear. Germline V lookup: CDR1 MNHNS, CDR2 SASEGT. V was pared by 8 bases and J by 1 base, with 14 bases between. CDR3 length: 14 residues. This chain's CDR3 is CASPSLTKNTEAFF. In nucleotides, the CDR3 is TGTGCCAGCCCATCCCTAACTAAGAACACTGAAGCTTTCTTT.

This clonotype came up many times. V gene TRBV11-2 combines with J gene TRBJ2-7; 8 nucleotides agree with TRBD1. Germline CDR1 reads SGHAT; CDR2 reads FQNNGV. The CDR3 extends over 18 amino acids. V lost 0 bases and J lost 3; bases outside the gene matches: 13. CDR3 loop: CASSLDPAGTGEYYEQYF. The CDR3 DNA is TGTGCCAGCAGCTTAGATCCCGCCGGGACAGGAGAATACTACGAGCAGTACTTC. Combining the CDR3 with reference TRBV11-2 and TRBJ2-7 gives the whole variable domain EAGVAQSPRYKIIEKRQSVAFWCNPISGHATLYWYQQILGQGPKLLIQFQNNGVVDDSQLPKDRFSAERLKGVDSTLKIQPAKLEDSAVYLCASSLDPAGTGEYYEQYFGPGTRLTVT.

This clonotype was seen more than once but under ten times. The V gene is TRBV11-2, the J gene TRBJ1-6, with TRBD1 identical over 11 bases. The V gene end was trimmed by 5 bases and the J gene end by 7 bases; junction bases not matched to a gene: 7. The CDR3 is made up of 16 amino acids. Per the germline V gene, CDR1 is SGHAT and CDR2 is FQNNGV. The CDR3 DNA follows: TGTGCCAGCAGCGAGGGACAGGGGGGTGCGAATTCACCCCTCCACTTT. This encodes CASSEGQGGANSPLHF.

This clonotype was found a few times. DNA of the CDR3: TGCAGTGCTAGAATGGCGGTCGAAGGGGACGAGCAGTACTTC. Its translation: CSARMAVEGDEQYF. The chain uses TRBV20-1 and TRBJ2-7; possibly TRBD1 for D (5 bases). Germline CDR1 DFQATT, CDR2 SNEGSKA (reference sequence). CDR3 length: 14 amino acids. The ends were cut back, 2 bases at V and 5 bases at J, with 16 bases in the middle.

V gene TRBV3-1 combines with J gene TRBJ2-2; maybe TRBD2 (7 bases). The CDR3 contains 17 residues. The V gene's germline CDR1 is LGHDT and CDR2 YNNKEL (reference sequence). With 5 bases removed from V and 4 bases from J, the gap between germline ends came to 20 bases. Here the CDR3 DNA reads TGTGCCAGCAGCATAAGAGGGGGGGGCGTTTTCACCGGGGAGCTGTTTTTT. Residues: CASSIRGGGVFTGELFF.

The table lists this clonotype with many counts. The V call is TRBV6-1, the J call TRBJ2-5; 12 bases match TRBD2. The CDR3 is 19 amino acids. V was clipped by 5 bases and J by 2 bases; unmatched bases: 15. The germline gives CDR1 MNHNS, CDR2 SASEGT. CDR3 nucleotide sequence: TGTGCCAGCAGTTTCCCGCCGACTAGCGGGAGCCCGAGACAAGAGACCCAGTACTTC. This encodes CASSFPPTSGSPRQETQYF.

This clonotype came up many times. The V gene is TRBV7-2, the J gene TRBJ2-7, with 11 bases fitting TRBD2. The CDR3 spans 14 residues. Trimming cost V 6 bases and J 3 bases; bases outside gene matches: 4. Germline assignment: CDR1 SGHTA and CDR2 FQGNSA. The CDR3 loop is CASRATSGSYEQYF. Here the CDR3 DNA reads TGTGCCAGCAGGGCTACTAGCGGGAGCTACGAGCAGTACTTC.

Only a few counts were recorded for this clonotype. J is TRBJ1-2 and V is TRBV19, with 12 bases identical to TRBD1. The CDR3 is 15 amino acids. The germline V gene encodes CDR1 LNHDA and CDR2 SQIVND (reference sequence). The J segment lost 8 bases and the V segment lost 4 bases, leaving 8 bases of the junction unmatched. CDR3 region: CASSTTGQGAYGYTF. CDR3 nucleotides: TGTGCCAGTAGTACCACGGGACAGGGGGCTTACGGCTACACCTTC.